This is a list of T cell receptor beta chains from one sample in a study of blood T cell repertoires in COVID-19. Clones were sequenced by immunoSEQ multiplex PCR, and TCRdb holds only the in-frame ones, with some missing. The repertoire holds 350,000 to 400,000 clones, around 87% seen once, with roughly 0.97% in the top ten. The sample consisted of PBMCs or T cells enriched from blood (not recorded which). These receptors were collected from a woman aged 25 to 39 with acute COVID-19. Both conserved end residues are part of each CDR3. Fields, in order: J gene, clone size, V gene, D gene, CDR3 DNA, CDR3 protein. A D gene is named only where the DNA matches it firmly. Expanded clones get a size class; other rows say once, few or many, or leave the size out.

j_gene: TRBJ2-7; abundance: .; v_gene: TRBV4-1; d_gene: .; CDR3nt: TGCGCCAGCAGCCAAGAATTCGGGTACGAGCAGTACTTC; CDR3aa: CASSQEFGYEQYF
j_gene: TRBJ2-7; abundance: .; v_gene: TRBV11-1; d_gene: .; CDR3nt: TGTGCCAGCAGCAAAAGCACAGGAACCTACGAGCAGTACTTC; CDR3aa: CASSKSTGTYEQYF
j_gene: TRBJ2-7; abundance: .; v_gene: TRBV11-3; d_gene: TRBD1; CDR3nt: TGTGCCAGCAGCATGGGACAGTCAGCAGCCTACGAGCAGTACTTC; CDR3aa: CASSMGQSAAYEQYF
j_gene: TRBJ2-2; abundance: .; v_gene: TRBV7-3; d_gene: TRBD1; CDR3nt: TGTGCCAGCAGCAGACAGGGGCCCTATAACACCGGGGAGCTGTTTTTT; CDR3aa: CASSRQGPYNTGELFF
j_gene: TRBJ1-2; abundance: .; v_gene: TRBV7-6; d_gene: .; CDR3nt: TGTGCCAGCAGCTTAGGCAGGGGAGACTATGGCTACACCTTC; CDR3aa: CASSLGRGDYGYTF
j_gene: TRBJ1-2; abundance: .; v_gene: TRBV7-2; d_gene: TRBD1; CDR3nt: TGTGCCAGCAGCTTAGTACCGGGACAGACCTTTTATGGCTACACCTTC; CDR3aa: CASSLVPGQTFYGYTF
j_gene: TRBJ1-6; abundance: .; v_gene: TRBV12-5; d_gene: TRBD1; CDR3nt: TGTGCTAGTGGTTTGAGGACAGGGGACTCACCCCTCCACTTT; CDR3aa: CASGLRTGDSPLHF
j_gene: TRBJ1-1; abundance: .; v_gene: TRBV3-1/TRBV3-2; d_gene: .; CDR3nt: TGTGCCAGCAGCCCCCGGGGGGCGATGGGACTCACTGAAGCTTTCTTT; CDR3aa: CASSPRGAMGLTEAFF
j_gene: TRBJ1-6; abundance: once; v_gene: TRBV29-1; d_gene: TRBD1; CDR3nt: TGCAGCGTTGTGACAGGGGGCGAAACCACCCTCCACTTT; CDR3aa: CSVVTGGETTLHF
j_gene: TRBJ1-6; abundance: .; v_gene: TRBV19; d_gene: TRBD1; CDR3nt: TGTGCCAGTAAGGACAGGGAGTACTCCTATAATTCACCCCTCCACTTT; CDR3aa: CASKDREYSYNSPLHF
j_gene: TRBJ1-3; abundance: .; v_gene: TRBV7-9; d_gene: .; CDR3nt: TGTGCCAGCAGCGGGGGCTCGCCAGGAAACACCATATATTTT; CDR3aa: CASSGGSPGNTIYF
j_gene: TRBJ1-4; abundance: .; v_gene: TRBV7-9; d_gene: TRBD1; CDR3nt: TGTGCCAGCAGCTTAATGACAGGGGGGCTGTTTTTT; CDR3aa: CASSLMTGGLFF
j_gene: TRBJ1-1; abundance: once; v_gene: TRBV29-1; d_gene: .; CDR3nt: TGCAGCGTTGTTGGGGGGGTTTATACTGAAGCTTTCTTT; CDR3aa: CSVVGGVYTEAFF
j_gene: TRBJ1-1; abundance: .; v_gene: TRBV6-5; d_gene: .; CDR3nt: TGTGCCAGCAGTTTCGGGGGGAGCACTGAAGCTTTCTTT; CDR3aa: CASSFGGSTEAFF
j_gene: TRBJ2-7; abundance: .; v_gene: TRBV6-5; d_gene: .; CDR3nt: TGTGCCAGCGGGGTCAACGGGGTCACCTACGAGCAGTACTTC; CDR3aa: CASGVNGVTYEQYF
j_gene: TRBJ2-7; abundance: few; v_gene: TRBV6-4; d_gene: TRBD1; CDR3nt: TGTGCCAGCAGTGTCCCCCCGGGTACCCTGGGGGACAGGGGGCTCTACGAGCAGTACTTC; CDR3aa: CASSVPPGTLGDRGLYEQYF
j_gene: TRBJ1-3; abundance: .; v_gene: TRBV9; d_gene: .; CDR3nt: TGTGCCAGCAGCGAGGAGGACGTGGTTGGAAACACCATATATTTT; CDR3aa: CASSEEDVVGNTIYF
j_gene: TRBJ2-3; abundance: .; v_gene: TRBV10-3; d_gene: .; CDR3nt: TGTGCCATCAGTGAACGGACTGCGACAGATACGCAGTATTTT; CDR3aa: CAISERTATDTQYF
j_gene: TRBJ1-1; abundance: once; v_gene: TRBV13; d_gene: .; CDR3nt: TGTGCCAGCAGCTTACCGGGTATGAACACTGAAGCTTTCTTT; CDR3aa: CASSLPGMNTEAFF
j_gene: TRBJ2-2; abundance: .; v_gene: TRBV24-1; d_gene: .; CDR3nt: TGTGCCACCAGTCCTCCGGTGAACACCGGGGAGCTGTTTTTT; CDR3aa: CATSPPVNTGELFF
j_gene: TRBJ1-2; abundance: .; v_gene: TRBV5-5; d_gene: .; CDR3nt: TGTGCCAGCAGCTGGACAGAGGGCTATGGCTACACCTTC; CDR3aa: CASSWTEGYGYTF
j_gene: TRBJ2-7; abundance: .; v_gene: TRBV15; d_gene: TRBD2; CDR3nt: TGTGCCACCAGCAGAGGTATGCGGGAGAGGGGCTGGTCCGAGCAGTACTTC; CDR3aa: CATSRGMRERGWSEQYF
j_gene: TRBJ1-1; abundance: .; v_gene: TRBV3-1/TRBV3-2; d_gene: .; CDR3nt: TGTGCCAGCAGCCAAGATTTTAGGGAGGGAGAAGCTTTCTTT; CDR3aa: CASSQDFREGEAFF
j_gene: TRBJ1-4; abundance: .; v_gene: TRBV19; d_gene: TRBD1; CDR3nt: TGTGCCAGTAGTGTATCCGGGACAGGGCCTGCAACTAATGAAAAACTGTTTTTT; CDR3aa: CASSVSGTGPATNEKLFF
j_gene: TRBJ2-3; abundance: once; v_gene: TRBV5-1; d_gene: TRBD1; CDR3nt: TGCGCCAGCAGCTTTTATGCCGGATACAGGGGCGGCACAGATACGCAGTATTTT; CDR3aa: CASSFYAGYRGGTDTQYF
j_gene: TRBJ1-5; abundance: .; v_gene: TRBV5-1; d_gene: .; CDR3nt: TGCGCCAGCAGCTTGGCCGGAGGGGTTAATCAGCCCCAGCATTTT; CDR3aa: CASSLAGGVNQPQHF
j_gene: TRBJ1-5; abundance: .; v_gene: TRBV5-5; d_gene: .; CDR3nt: TGTGCCAGCAGCTTGTCAGGGGAATCCATCAATCAGCCCCAGCATTTT; CDR3aa: CASSLSGESINQPQHF
j_gene: TRBJ1-3; abundance: .; v_gene: TRBV3-1/TRBV3-2; d_gene: TRBD1; CDR3nt: TGTGCCAGCAGCCAGACGAGTAGGGGGCGCGGTTCTGGAAACACCATATATTTT; CDR3aa: CASSQTSRGRGSGNTIYF
j_gene: TRBJ2-7; abundance: few; v_gene: TRBV4-3; d_gene: TRBD2; CDR3nt: TGCGCCAGCAGCCAATCAACTAGCGGGCCCTCCTACGAGCAGTACTTC; CDR3aa: CASSQSTSGPSYEQYF
j_gene: TRBJ1-3; abundance: .; v_gene: TRBV10-2; d_gene: .; CDR3nt: TGCGCCAGCAGGCTAGACAGCTCTGGAAACACCATATATTTT; CDR3aa: CASRLDSSGNTIYF
j_gene: TRBJ2-3; abundance: .; v_gene: TRBV9; d_gene: TRBD2; CDR3nt: TGTGCCAGCAACCGAGGGGCGGGGGGGCAGGATACGCAGTATTTT; CDR3aa: CASNRGAGGQDTQYF
j_gene: TRBJ1-4; abundance: .; v_gene: TRBV7-2; d_gene: .; CDR3nt: TGTGCCAGCAGCTACGGGACTAATGAAAAACTGTTTTTT; CDR3aa: CASSYGTNEKLFF
j_gene: TRBJ2-4; abundance: .; v_gene: TRBV6-5; d_gene: .; CDR3nt: TGTGCCAGTAGACAGATAGCCAAAAACATTCAGTACTTC; CDR3aa: CASRQIAKNIQYF
j_gene: TRBJ1-5; abundance: .; v_gene: TRBV6-5; d_gene: .; CDR3nt: TGTGCCAGCAGCCTCCTTGGAGGGAATCAGCCCCAGCATTTT; CDR3aa: CASSLLGGNQPQHF
j_gene: TRBJ1-2; abundance: once; v_gene: TRBV19; d_gene: .; CDR3nt: TGTGCCAGTAGTAATCCAGGGGACTATGGCTACACCTTC; CDR3aa: CASSNPGDYGYTF
j_gene: TRBJ1-2; abundance: .; v_gene: TRBV30; d_gene: TRBD1; CDR3nt: TGTGCCTGGAGTCCGGCGGGGACAGCCTATGGCTACACCTTC; CDR3aa: CAWSPAGTAYGYTF
j_gene: TRBJ1-2; abundance: .; v_gene: TRBV30; d_gene: .; CDR3nt: TGTGCCTGGAGCGGGAGTTGGGGCCAACCTATCTATGGCTACACCTTC; CDR3aa: CAWSGSWGQPIYGYTF
j_gene: TRBJ2-5; abundance: .; v_gene: TRBV4-3; d_gene: TRBD2; CDR3nt: TGCGCCAGCAGCAAAAGATGGGGGGGGCAAGAGACCCAGTACTTC; CDR3aa: CASSKRWGGQETQYF
j_gene: TRBJ2-5; abundance: .; v_gene: TRBV7-3; d_gene: TRBD2; CDR3nt: TGTGCCAGCAGCCCCACGGGGGGAGAAGAGACCCAGTACTTC; CDR3aa: CASSPTGGEETQYF
j_gene: TRBJ2-2; abundance: few; v_gene: TRBV2; d_gene: TRBD1; CDR3nt: TGTGCCAGCAGCTATGGACAGGGGAGGGAGACCGGGGAGCTGTTTTTT; CDR3aa: CASSYGQGRETGELFF
j_gene: TRBJ2-2; abundance: .; v_gene: TRBV5-5; d_gene: TRBD1; CDR3nt: TGTGCCAGCAGCTTGGCGGGGACAGGGGATACCGGGGAGCTGTTTTTT; CDR3aa: CASSLAGTGDTGELFF
j_gene: TRBJ1-5; abundance: once; v_gene: TRBV24-1; d_gene: .; CDR3nt: TGTGCCACCAGTGATTTGCCGGGGCAGCCCCAGCATTTT; CDR3aa: CATSDLPGQPQHF
j_gene: TRBJ1-1; abundance: few; v_gene: TRBV6-5; d_gene: .; CDR3nt: TGTGCCAGCAGCCGAAACTATAGGTACACTGAAGCTTTCTTT; CDR3aa: CASSRNYRYTEAFF
j_gene: TRBJ2-1; abundance: .; v_gene: TRBV7-9; d_gene: .; CDR3nt: TGTGCCAGCAGCACAGGGTGGAATGAGCAGTTCTTC; CDR3aa: CASSTGWNEQFF
j_gene: TRBJ1-2; abundance: once; v_gene: TRBV30; d_gene: TRBD1; CDR3nt: TGTGCCTGGAGCCTTCAAACAGGGGTCTATGGCTACACCTTC; CDR3aa: CAWSLQTGVYGYTF
j_gene: TRBJ1-1; abundance: .; v_gene: TRBV14; d_gene: .; CDR3nt: TGTGCCAGCAGCCCCACAGGCAGGGGCACTGAAGCTTTCTTT; CDR3aa: CASSPTGRGTEAFF
j_gene: TRBJ1-1; abundance: .; v_gene: TRBV4-1; d_gene: TRBD1; CDR3nt: TGCGCCAGCAGCCAAGATCCCGGACAGGGCCCTACTCAAGCTTTCTTT; CDR3aa: CASSQDPGQGPTQAFF
j_gene: TRBJ2-7; abundance: .; v_gene: TRBV9; d_gene: TRBD1; CDR3nt: TGTGCCAGCAGCGTAGAGGGACAGGGTTACGAGCAGTACTTC; CDR3aa: CASSVEGQGYEQYF
j_gene: TRBJ1-2; abundance: .; v_gene: TRBV7-9; d_gene: TRBD1; CDR3nt: TGTGCCAGCAACGGACAGGGCCCATATGGCTACACCTTC; CDR3aa: CASNGQGPYGYTF
j_gene: TRBJ2-5; abundance: .; v_gene: TRBV7-2; d_gene: .; CDR3nt: TGTGCCAGCAGCCCTATGAGGCTAGCAGTAGAGACCCAGTACTTC; CDR3aa: CASSPMRLAVETQYF
j_gene: TRBJ1-5; abundance: .; v_gene: TRBV5-1; d_gene: TRBD1; CDR3nt: TGCGCCAGCAGCTCTTCGACAGGGGGCGAGTGGCAGCCCCAGCATTTT; CDR3aa: CASSSSTGGEWQPQHF
j_gene: TRBJ1-6; abundance: .; v_gene: TRBV15; d_gene: TRBD1; CDR3nt: TGTGCCACCAGCAGACAGGGGGCCGGACCCCTCCACTTT; CDR3aa: CATSRQGAGPLHF
j_gene: TRBJ2-4; abundance: .; v_gene: TRBV6-1; d_gene: TRBD2; CDR3nt: TGTGCCAGCAGTGTAGGGGAGGGCAGCAGGATTCAGTACTTC; CDR3aa: CASSVGEGSRIQYF
j_gene: TRBJ2-1; abundance: .; v_gene: TRBV12-3/TRBV12-4; d_gene: .; CDR3nt: TGTGCCAGCAGTTTTTCCAGGGTCAATGAGCAGTTCTTC; CDR3aa: CASSFSRVNEQFF